This paragraph reports one TCR beta chain. What it binds is not known. The sample is drawn from a study of PD-1 blockade in classical Hodgkin lymphoma. Sequencing used immunoSEQ multiplex PCR; TCRdb keeps in-frame clones, though not all of them. Among about 19,000 clones, more than 75% were seen once, and the ten largest hold around 20%. Broader study findings: By cycle point C4D1, TCR diversity had risen significantly in CD4+ cells (but not CD8+ cells). Sources of repertoire differences remain undefined, possibly disease activity or prior therapy. Nivolumab starters within 1 year of ASCT were excluded.

Time point here: cycle 4 day 1 (C4D1), after less than 7 weeks of nivolumab. No patient escaped relapse after autologous stem cell transplantation, and brentuximab vedotin exposure varied. When best responses were assessed, they were complete response, partial response or progressive disease. The V end was cut by 1 base, the J end by 10 bases, with 10 bases between. CDR3 length: 12 amino acids. Germline CDR1 and CDR2: LNHDA and SQIVND (reference sequence). Sequences were derived from peripheral blood mononuclear cells (PBMCs), sampled before the fourth cycle of nivolumab. The chain uses TRBV19 and TRBJ1-1; the D is unclear. The receptor was derived from a human donor with classical Hodgkin lymphoma. CDR3 sequence (DNA): TGTGCCAGTAGTATAGTCCAAGGCCCAGCTTTCTTT. This codes for CASSIVQGPAFF.